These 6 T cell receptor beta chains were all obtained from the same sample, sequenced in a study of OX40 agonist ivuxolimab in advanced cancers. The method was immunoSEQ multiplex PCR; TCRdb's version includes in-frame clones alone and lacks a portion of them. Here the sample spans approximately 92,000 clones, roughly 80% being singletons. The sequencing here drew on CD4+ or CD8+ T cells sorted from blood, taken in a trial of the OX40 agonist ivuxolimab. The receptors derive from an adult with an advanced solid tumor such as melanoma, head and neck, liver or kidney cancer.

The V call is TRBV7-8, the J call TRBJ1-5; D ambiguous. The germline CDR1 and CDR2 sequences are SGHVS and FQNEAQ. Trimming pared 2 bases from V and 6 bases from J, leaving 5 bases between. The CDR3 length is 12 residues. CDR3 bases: TGTGCCAGCAGCTTAAAAGGTCAGCCCCAGCATTTT. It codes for CASSLKGQPQHF.

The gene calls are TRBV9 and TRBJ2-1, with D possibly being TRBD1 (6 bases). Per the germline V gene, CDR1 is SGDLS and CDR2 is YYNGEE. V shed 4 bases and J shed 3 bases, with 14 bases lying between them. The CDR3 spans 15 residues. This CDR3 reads CASSPDRINYNEQFF. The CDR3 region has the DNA TGTGCCAGCAGCCCAGACAGGATAAACTACAATGAGCAGTTCTTC. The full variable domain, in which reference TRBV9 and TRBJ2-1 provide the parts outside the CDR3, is DSGVTQTPKHLITATGQRVTLRCSPRSGDLSVYWYQQSLDQGLQFLIQYYNGEERAKGNILERFSAQQFPDLHSELNLSSLELGDSALYFCASSPDRINYNEQFFGPGTRLTVL.

The CDR3 sequence is CASSQSTQGSSYEQYF. CDR3 nucleotides: TGCGCCAGCAGCCAAAGTACCCAGGGGAGCTCCTACGAGCAGTACTTC. This chain connects TRBV4-3 to TRBJ2-7; a possible D gene is TRBD1 (6 bases). This CDR3 is built from 16 residues. Germline CDR1 is LGHNA and CDR2 is YSLEER. Trimming took 2 bases from V and 0 from J, leaving 14 bases between them.

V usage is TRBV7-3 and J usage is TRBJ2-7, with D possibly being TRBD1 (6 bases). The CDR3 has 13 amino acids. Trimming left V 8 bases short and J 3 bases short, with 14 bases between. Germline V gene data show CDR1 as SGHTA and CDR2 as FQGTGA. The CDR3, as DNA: TGTGCCAGCTCCCCTGGGGGCGGCTACGAGCAGTACTTC. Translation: CASSPGGGYEQYF.

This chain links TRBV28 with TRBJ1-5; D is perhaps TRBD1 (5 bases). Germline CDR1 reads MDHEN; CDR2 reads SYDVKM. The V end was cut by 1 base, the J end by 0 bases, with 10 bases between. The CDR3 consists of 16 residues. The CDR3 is CASSLFEGSSNQPQHF. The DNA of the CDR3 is TGTGCCAGCAGTTTATTCGAGGGGAGTAGCAATCAGCCCCAGCATTTT.

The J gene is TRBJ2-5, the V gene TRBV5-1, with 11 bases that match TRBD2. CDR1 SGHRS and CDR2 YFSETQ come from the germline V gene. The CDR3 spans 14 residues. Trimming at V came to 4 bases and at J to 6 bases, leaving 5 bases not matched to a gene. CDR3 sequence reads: CASSTGTSGKTQYF. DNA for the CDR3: TGCGCCAGCAGCACCGGGACTAGCGGCAAGACCCAGTACTTC.